The 17 T cell receptor beta chains below come from one sample, sequenced in a study of CD8 T cells in ankylosing spondylitis. TCRdb passed the 5' RACE reads through MiXCR, listing each CDR3 protein once. The sample has under 10,000 distinct CDR3 sequences, 6% seen once. Sequenced: blood, either unsorted or a sorted T cell fraction (not recorded which). These receptors were taken from a female donor with ankylosing spondylitis or in good health (not recorded which).

At least ten counts were recorded for this clonotype. This rearrangement joins TRBV9 to TRBJ2-5; tentatively, D is TRBD1 or TRBD2 (5 bases each). The CDR3 loop spans 17 amino acids. V was shortened by 0 bases and J by 3 bases, with 18 bases between the two germline ends. Germline CDR1 reads SGDLS; CDR2 reads YYNGEE. The CDR3 here is CASSVAGRDVGEETQYF. DNA for the CDR3: TGTGCCAGCAGCGTAGCTGGCAGGGACGTCGGCGAAGAGACCCAGTACTTC.

This clonotype showed up many times. The chain combines TRBV9 with TRBJ2-7; D might be TRBD2 (6 bases). CDR3 length equals 15 residues. CDR1 is SGDLS and CDR2 is YYNGEE in the germline V gene. The ends were cut back, 3 bases at V and 2 bases at J, with 15 bases in the middle. Written as DNA, the CDR3 is TGTGCCAGCAGCGCAGGAAATAGCGGACCCTACGAGCAGTACTTC. Translation: CASSAGNSGPYEQYF.

This clonotype was counted many times. The V and J genes are TRBV9 and TRBJ1-3; D unresolved. The CDR3 has 12 residues. Germline V CDR1 and CDR2: SGDLS, YYNGEE. Between the trimmed V and J ends, which lost 0 bases and 8 bases, there was a span of 6 bases. This CDR3 is CASSVEGDTIYF. The CDR3 DNA follows: TGTGCCAGCAGCGTAGAGGGTGACACCATATATTTT.

By share, this clonotype counts as medium-sized. The CDR3 DNA sequence: TGTGCCAGCAGCACCGGGGGCGGATACAATGAGCAGTTCTTC. It is translated as CASSTGGGYNEQFF. The V call is TRBV9, the J call TRBJ2-1; D tentatively reads TRBD1 or TRBD2 (6 bases each). The CDR3 sequence is 14 residues long. CDR1 and CDR2 (germline): SGDLS, YYNGEE. Trimming took off 4 bases at V and 4 bases at J, with 12 bases between the two ends.

This clonotype appeared many times. V is TRBV9 and J is TRBJ2-1, with a possible D match to TRBD2 (6 bases). This CDR3 spans 12 amino acids. V lost 6 bases, J lost 7 bases, and 11 bases lay in between. From germline, CDR1 is SGDLS and CDR2 YYNGEE. DNA of the CDR3: TGTGCCAGCAATCGGGGGAAAAATGAGCAGTTCTTC. Translated, it gives CASNRGKNEQFF.

In its sample, this clonotype ranks as medium-sized. The chain links TRBV9 to TRBJ1-4, with unresolved D. V was pared by 0 bases and J by 5 bases, with 5 bases between. The CDR3 totals 13 residues. Germline-derived CDR1 and CDR2 are SGDLS and YYNGEE. The CDR3 is CASSVAENEKLFF. CDR3 sequence (DNA): TGTGCCAGCAGCGTAGCCGAAAATGAAAAACTGTTTTTT.

This clonotype was detected ten times or more. V and J are TRBV9 and TRBJ2-7, with a weak D call TRBD1 (5 bases). Looked up from germline, CDR1 is SGDLS and CDR2 is YYNGEE. The ends were cut back, 3 bases at V and 0 bases at J, with 10 bases in the middle. The length of the CDR3 is 14 residues. The CDR3 protein is CASSAGDSSYEQYF. The CDR3 region has the DNA TGTGCCAGCAGCGCCGGTGACAGCTCCTACGAGCAGTACTTC.

In its sample, this clonotype was seen many times. The chain recombines TRBV9 with TRBJ1-4; no clear D gene. The CDR3 spans 16 residues. The germline gives CDR1 SGDLS, CDR2 YYNGEE. Trimming took 3 bases from V and 0 from J, leaving 12 bases between them. The CDR3: CASSATWTATNEKLFF. The CDR3 DNA is TGTGCCAGCAGCGCTACCTGGACGGCAACTAATGAAAAACTGTTTTTT.

This clonotype was recorded a few times. The rearrangement joins TRBV9 to TRBJ2-1, with 7 bases fitting TRBD2. From germline, CDR1 is SGDLS and CDR2 YYNGEE. V dropped 0 bases and J dropped 7; count of bases not matched to a gene: 16. The CDR3 has 18 residues. The CDR3 is CASSVGVTSVRWYNEQFF. The CDR3 region has the DNA TGTGCCAGCAGCGTAGGAGTTACTAGCGTGCGATGGTATAATGAGCAGTTCTTC.

The V gene is TRBV9, the J gene TRBJ2-6, with 10 bases identical to TRBD1. CDR1 is SGDLS, CDR2 YYNGEE, per germline. The V and J ends lost 7 bases and 0 bases, in that order; junction bases with no gene match: 10. The CDR3 loop spans 18 amino acids. CDR3 in amino acids: CASGVPTGGISGANVLTF. DNA for the CDR3: TGTGCCAGCGGGGTCCCGACAGGGGGCATCTCTGGGGCCAACGTCCTGACTTTC.

This clonotype was found many times. V is TRBV9 and J is TRBJ1-1; D is possibly TRBD1 (5 bases). This CDR3 contains 15 residues. Germline V gene lookup returns CDR1 SGDLS and CDR2 YYNGEE. V gave up 0 bases and J gave up 0 bases, with 9 bases separating them. The CDR3 spells CASSVGQPMNTEAFF. CDR3 in DNA: TGTGCCAGCAGCGTAGGACAGCCCATGAACACTGAAGCTTTCTTT. The variable domain in full, with the rest retrieved from reference TRBV9 and TRBJ1-1, is DSGVTQTPKHLITATGQRVTLRCSPRSGDLSVYWYQQSLDQGLQFLIQYYNGEERAKGNILERFSAQQFPDLHSELNLSSLELGDSALYFCASSVGQPMNTEAFFGQGTRLTVV.

The chain is built from TRBV9 and TRBJ2-1; 10 bases line up with TRBD2. With 4 bases clipped from V and 8 bases from J, the junction kept 9 bases outside the gene matches. The CDR3 spans 15 residues. Germline-derived CDR1 and CDR2 are SGDLS and YYNGEE. CDR3 residues: CASSTTSGILYEQFF. The CDR3 bases are TGTGCCAGCAGCACTACTAGCGGGATCCTGTATGAGCAGTTCTTC.

The table lists this clonotype with many counts. The chain links TRBV9 to TRBJ2-1, with 12 nucleotides matching TRBD2. The CDR3 has 16 residues. J was trimmed by 8 bases and V by 4 bases; bases with no gene match: 10. Germline CDR1 and CDR2: SGDLS and YYNGEE. CDR3: CASSTQTSGSLYEQFF. CDR3 bases: TGTGCCAGCAGCACCCAGACTAGCGGGAGTCTCTATGAGCAGTTCTTC.

This clonotype was picked up many times. V is TRBV9 and J is TRBJ2-3; TRBD2 might be the D (6 bases). The CDR3 spans 13 residues. Trimming removed 0 bases at V and 9 bases at J, with 11 bases between. Germline V gives CDR1 SGDLS, CDR2 YYNGEE. CDR3 loop: CASSVDGGVTQYF. CDR3 in DNA: TGTGCCAGCAGCGTAGACGGGGGAGTCACGCAGTATTTT.

This clonotype was observed many times. The rearrangement links TRBV9 to TRBJ2-7; weak D call: TRBD1 (6 bases). The V and J ends lost 2 bases and 7 bases respectively, with 16 bases between them. The V gene's germline CDR1 is SGDLS and CDR2 YYNGEE. The CDR3 consists of 14 residues. This chain's CDR3 is CASSVWAGDREQYF. CDR3 nucleotides: TGTGCCAGCAGCGTTTGGGCAGGGGATCGGGAGCAGTACTTC. Full variable domain (rest looked up from reference TRBV9 and TRBJ2-7): DSGVTQTPKHLITATGQRVTLRCSPRSGDLSVYWYQQSLDQGLQFLIQYYNGEERAKGNILERFSAQQFPDLHSELNLSSLELGDSALYFCASSVWAGDREQYFGPGTRLTVT.

This clonotype is termed medium-sized. The chain links TRBV9 to TRBJ2-3; the match to TRBD2 covers 7 bases. This CDR3 has 16 amino acids. Germline CDR1 is SGDLS and CDR2 is YYNGEE. V shed 1 base and J 0 bases; nucleotides not matched to a gene: 5. In DNA form, the CDR3 reads TGTGCCAGCAGCGTATCTACGGGAGGAAGCACAGATACGCAGTATTTT. Amino acid sequence: CASSVSTGGSTDTQYF.

This clonotype has ten or more counts. CDR3 sequence: CASSEYRGRNGYTF. CDR3 DNA: TGTGCCAGCAGTGAGTACAGGGGGCGAAACGGCTACACCTTC. This sequence joins TRBV6-4 and TRBJ1-2; 9 bases line up with TRBD1. The junction had 7 bases not matched to a gene; V was cut back by 3 bases and J by 8 bases. The CDR3 consists of 14 residues. Germline CDR1 reads MRHNA; CDR2 reads SNTAGT.